Sequencing of this T cell receptor (beta chain) was carried out in a study of T-cell reconstitution after alpha-beta-depleted transplantation in children. Germline V lookup: CDR1 SGHTA, CDR2 FQGNSA. This CDR3 is built from 13 residues. V dropped 5 bases and J dropped 9 bases, with 15 bases sitting between them. Unique molecular identifiers were incorporated during preparation of the TCRbeta library. TCRdb called the PCR reads again in MiXCR, with one record for every CDR3 protein. The repertoire holds about 440,000 distinct CDR3 sequences, with 43% as singletons. Study outcomes and limitations: Approximately two months post-transplant, alpha-beta T cells reportedly originated from several hundred expanded graft clones. After one year, T-cell counts and TCRbeta diversity mostly came from new T cells.

In the case of this clonotype: Its antigen is as yet unknown.

The origin of this receptor is a girl aged 2 to 9 with aplastic anemia, due to receive a stem cell transplant. J is TRBJ2-3 and V is TRBV7-2; D remains unclear. Sample: PBMCs, taken before TCRalphabeta/CD19-depleted stem cell transplant. The CDR3 DNA reads TGTGCCAGCAGCCGGTCGAAAGCTTTAACGCAGTATTTT. This gives the protein CASSRSKALTQYF.